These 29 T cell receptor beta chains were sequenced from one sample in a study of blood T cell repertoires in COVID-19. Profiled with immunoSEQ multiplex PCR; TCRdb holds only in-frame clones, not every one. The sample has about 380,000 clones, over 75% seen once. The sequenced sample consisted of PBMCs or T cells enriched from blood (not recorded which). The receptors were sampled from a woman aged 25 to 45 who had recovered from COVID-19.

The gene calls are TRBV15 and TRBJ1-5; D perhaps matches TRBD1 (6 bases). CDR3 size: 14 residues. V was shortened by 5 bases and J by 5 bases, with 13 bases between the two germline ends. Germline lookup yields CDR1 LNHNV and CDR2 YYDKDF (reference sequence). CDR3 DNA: TGTGCCACCAGCGCCGGGGGGCAGTATCAGCCCCAGCATTTT. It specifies CATSAGGQYQPQHF.

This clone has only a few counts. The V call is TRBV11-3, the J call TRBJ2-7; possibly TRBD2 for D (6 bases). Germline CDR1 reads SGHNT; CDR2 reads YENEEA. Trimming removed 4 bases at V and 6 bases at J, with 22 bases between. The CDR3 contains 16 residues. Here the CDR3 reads CASSSSPIAGLSEQYF. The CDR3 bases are TGTGCCAGCAGCTCCTCGCCAATCGCGGGATTGTCCGAGCAGTACTTC.

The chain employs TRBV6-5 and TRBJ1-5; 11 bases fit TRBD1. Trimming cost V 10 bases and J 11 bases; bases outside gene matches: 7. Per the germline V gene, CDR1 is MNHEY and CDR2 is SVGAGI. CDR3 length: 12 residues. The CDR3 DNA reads TGTGCCACGGGACAGGGGGGTTCCTCCCAGCATTTT. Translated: CATGQGGSSQHF.

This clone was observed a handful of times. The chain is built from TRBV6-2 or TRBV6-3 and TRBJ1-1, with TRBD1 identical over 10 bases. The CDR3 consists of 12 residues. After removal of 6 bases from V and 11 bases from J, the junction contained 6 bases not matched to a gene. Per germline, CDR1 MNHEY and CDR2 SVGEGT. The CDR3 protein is CASSDRGRGAFF. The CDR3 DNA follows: TGTGCCAGCAGCGACAGGGGGCGCGGGGCTTTCTTT.

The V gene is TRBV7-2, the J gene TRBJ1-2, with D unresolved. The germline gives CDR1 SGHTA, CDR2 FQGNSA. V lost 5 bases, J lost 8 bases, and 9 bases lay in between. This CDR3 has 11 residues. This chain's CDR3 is CASSPSAGYTF. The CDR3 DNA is TGTGCCAGCAGCCCCAGCGCCGGCTACACCTTC.

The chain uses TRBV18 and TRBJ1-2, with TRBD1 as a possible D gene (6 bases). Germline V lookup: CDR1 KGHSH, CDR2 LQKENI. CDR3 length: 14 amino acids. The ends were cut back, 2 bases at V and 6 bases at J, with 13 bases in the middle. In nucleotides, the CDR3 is TGTGCCAGCTCACCAAGGACAGAGGGCAATGGCTACACCTTC. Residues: CASSPRTEGNGYTF.

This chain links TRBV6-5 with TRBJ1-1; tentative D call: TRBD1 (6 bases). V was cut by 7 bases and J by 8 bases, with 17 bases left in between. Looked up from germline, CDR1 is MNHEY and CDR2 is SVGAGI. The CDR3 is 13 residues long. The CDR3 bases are TGTGCCAGCACCACGATACAGGGATCCGAAGCTTTCTTT. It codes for CASTTIQGSEAFF.

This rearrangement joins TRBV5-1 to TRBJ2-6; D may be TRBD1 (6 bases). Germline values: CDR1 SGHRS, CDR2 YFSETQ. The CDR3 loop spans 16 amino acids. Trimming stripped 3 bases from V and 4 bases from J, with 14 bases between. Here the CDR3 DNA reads TGCGCCAGCAGCTACAGGGAATACTCGGGGGCCAACGTCCTGACTTTC. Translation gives CASSYREYSGANVLTF.

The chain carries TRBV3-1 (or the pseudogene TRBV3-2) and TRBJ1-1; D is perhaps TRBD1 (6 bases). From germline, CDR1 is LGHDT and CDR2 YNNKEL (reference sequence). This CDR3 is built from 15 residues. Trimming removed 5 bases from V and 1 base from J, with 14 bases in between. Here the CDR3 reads CASSNWGGQNTEAFF. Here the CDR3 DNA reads TGTGCCAGCAGCAATTGGGGGGGCCAGAACACTGAAGCTTTCTTT.

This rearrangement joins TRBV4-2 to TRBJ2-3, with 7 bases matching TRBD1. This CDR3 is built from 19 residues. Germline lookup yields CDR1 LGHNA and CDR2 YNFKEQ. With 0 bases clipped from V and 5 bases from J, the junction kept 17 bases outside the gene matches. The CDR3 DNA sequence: TGTGCCAGCAGCCAAGATGGCCCCCCGCGACAGGGACGCTTAGATACGCAGTATTTT. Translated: CASSQDGPPRQGRLDTQYF.

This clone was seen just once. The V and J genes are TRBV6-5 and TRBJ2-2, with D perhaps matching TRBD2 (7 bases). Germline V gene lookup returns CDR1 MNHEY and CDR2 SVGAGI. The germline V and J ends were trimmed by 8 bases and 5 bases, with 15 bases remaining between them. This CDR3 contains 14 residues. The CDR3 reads CASAPGGRTGELFF. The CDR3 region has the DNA TGTGCCAGCGCCCCCGGGGGGCGGACCGGGGAGCTGTTTTTT.

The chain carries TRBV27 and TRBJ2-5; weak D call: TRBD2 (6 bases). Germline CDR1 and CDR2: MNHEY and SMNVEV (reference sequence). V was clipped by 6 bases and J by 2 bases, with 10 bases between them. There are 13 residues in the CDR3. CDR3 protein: CASRGTAQETQYF. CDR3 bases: TGTGCCAGCAGGGGGACTGCTCAAGAGACCCAGTACTTC.

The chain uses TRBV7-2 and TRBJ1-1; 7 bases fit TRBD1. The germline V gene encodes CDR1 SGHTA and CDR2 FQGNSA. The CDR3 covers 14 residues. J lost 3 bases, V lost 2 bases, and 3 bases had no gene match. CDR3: CASSLSGGDTEAFF. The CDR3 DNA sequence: TGTGCCAGCAGCTTATCAGGGGGTGACACTGAAGCTTTCTTT.

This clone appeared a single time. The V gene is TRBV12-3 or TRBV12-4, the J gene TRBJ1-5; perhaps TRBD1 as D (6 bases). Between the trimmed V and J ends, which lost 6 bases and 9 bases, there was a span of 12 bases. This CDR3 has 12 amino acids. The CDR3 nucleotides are TGTGCCAGCAGAAGGGACATCGGGCCCCAGCATTTT. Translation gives CASRRDIGPQHF.

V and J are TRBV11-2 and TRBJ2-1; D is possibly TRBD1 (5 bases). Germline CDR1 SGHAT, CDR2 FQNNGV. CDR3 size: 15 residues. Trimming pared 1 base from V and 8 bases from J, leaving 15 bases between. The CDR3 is CASSLARQFYDEQFF. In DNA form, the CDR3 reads TGTGCCAGCAGCTTAGCCCGACAGTTTTACGATGAGCAGTTCTTC.

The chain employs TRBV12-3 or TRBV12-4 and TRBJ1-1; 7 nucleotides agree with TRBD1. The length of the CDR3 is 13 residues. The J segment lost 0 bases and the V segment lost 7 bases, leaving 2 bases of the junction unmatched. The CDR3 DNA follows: TGTGCCAGCAAAGGGACAGTGAACACTGAAGCTTTCTTT. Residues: CASKGTVNTEAFF.

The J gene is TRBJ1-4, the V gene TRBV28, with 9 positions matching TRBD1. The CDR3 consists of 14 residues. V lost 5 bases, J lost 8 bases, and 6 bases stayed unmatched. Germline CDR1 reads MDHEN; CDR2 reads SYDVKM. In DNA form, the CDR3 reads TGTGCCAGCAGTACACAGGGGGCTGGGGAAAAACTGTTTTTT. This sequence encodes CASSTQGAGEKLFF. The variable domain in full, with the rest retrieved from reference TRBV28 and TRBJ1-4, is DVKVTQSSRYLVKRTGEKVFLECVQDMDHENMFWYRQDPGLGLRLIYFSYDVKMKEKGDIPEGYSVSREKKERFSLILESASTNQTSMYLCASSTQGAGEKLFFGSGTQLSVL.

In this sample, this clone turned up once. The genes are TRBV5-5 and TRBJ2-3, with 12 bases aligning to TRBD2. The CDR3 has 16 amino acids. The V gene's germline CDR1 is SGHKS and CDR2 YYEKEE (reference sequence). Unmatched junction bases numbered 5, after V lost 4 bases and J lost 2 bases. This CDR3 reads CASSRTSGGPTDTQYF. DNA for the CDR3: TGTGCCAGCAGCAGAACTAGCGGGGGGCCCACAGATACGCAGTATTTT.

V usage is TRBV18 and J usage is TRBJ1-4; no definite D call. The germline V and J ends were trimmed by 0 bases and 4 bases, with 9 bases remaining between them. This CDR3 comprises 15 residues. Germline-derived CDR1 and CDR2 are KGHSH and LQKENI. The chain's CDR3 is CASSPPGQDNEKLFF. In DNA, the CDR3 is TGTGCCAGCTCACCACCTGGTCAGGATAATGAAAAACTGTTTTTT.

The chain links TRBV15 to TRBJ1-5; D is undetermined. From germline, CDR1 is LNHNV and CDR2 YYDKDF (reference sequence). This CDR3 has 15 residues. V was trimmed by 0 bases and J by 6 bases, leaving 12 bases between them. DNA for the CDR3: TGTGCCACCAGCAGAGATGGCGGATCCGGTCAGCCCCAGCATTTT. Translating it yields CATSRDGGSGQPQHF.

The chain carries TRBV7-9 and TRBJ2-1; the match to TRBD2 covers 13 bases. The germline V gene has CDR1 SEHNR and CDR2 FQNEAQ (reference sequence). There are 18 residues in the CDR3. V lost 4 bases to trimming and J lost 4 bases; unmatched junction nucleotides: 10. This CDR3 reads CASSSLGLAGRSYNEQFF. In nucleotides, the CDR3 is TGTGCCAGCAGCTCCTTGGGACTAGCGGGAAGGTCTTACAATGAGCAGTTCTTC.

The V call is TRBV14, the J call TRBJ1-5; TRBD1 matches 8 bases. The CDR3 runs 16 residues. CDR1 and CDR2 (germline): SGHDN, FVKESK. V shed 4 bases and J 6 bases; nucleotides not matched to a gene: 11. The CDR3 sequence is CASSPHRTGRAQPQHF. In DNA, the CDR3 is TGTGCCAGCAGCCCTCATCGGACAGGGAGAGCTCAGCCCCAGCATTTT.

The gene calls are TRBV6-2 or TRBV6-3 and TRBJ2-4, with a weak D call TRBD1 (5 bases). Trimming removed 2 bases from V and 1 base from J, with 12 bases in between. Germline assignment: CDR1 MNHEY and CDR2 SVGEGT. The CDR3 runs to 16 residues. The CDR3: CASSYGQFDAKNIQYF. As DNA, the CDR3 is TGTGCCAGCAGTTACGGACAATTTGATGCCAAAAACATTCAGTACTTC.

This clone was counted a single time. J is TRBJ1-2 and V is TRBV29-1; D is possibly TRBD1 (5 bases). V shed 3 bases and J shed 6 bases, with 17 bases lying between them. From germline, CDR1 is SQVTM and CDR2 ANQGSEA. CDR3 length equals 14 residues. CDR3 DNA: TGCAGCGTTGATATAGGGGAAGCATTGGATGGCTACACCTTC. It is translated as CSVDIGEALDGYTF.

The CDR3 protein is CASSLAGTGALNTEAFF. CDR3 DNA: TGCGCCAGCAGCTTGGCCGGGACAGGGGCACTGAACACTGAAGCTTTCTTT. The rearrangement uses TRBV5-1 and TRBJ1-1; 10 nucleotides align to TRBD1. The CDR3 has 17 amino acids. The germline CDR1 and CDR2 sequences are SGHRS and YFSETQ. V trimming: 0 bases; J trimming: 0 bases; junction bases outside the gene matches: 5.

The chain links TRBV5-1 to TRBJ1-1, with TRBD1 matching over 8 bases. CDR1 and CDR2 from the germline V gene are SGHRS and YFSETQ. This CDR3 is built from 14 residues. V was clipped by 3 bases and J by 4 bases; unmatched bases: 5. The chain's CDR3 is CASSWQGAGTEAFF. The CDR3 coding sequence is TGCGCCAGCAGCTGGCAGGGGGCGGGCACTGAAGCTTTCTTT.

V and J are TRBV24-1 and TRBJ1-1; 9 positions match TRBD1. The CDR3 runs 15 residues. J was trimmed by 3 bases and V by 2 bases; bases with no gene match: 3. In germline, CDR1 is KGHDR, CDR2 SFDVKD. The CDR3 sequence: CATSDSGQGDTEAFF. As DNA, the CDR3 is TGTGCCACCAGTGATTCGGGACAGGGAGACACTGAAGCTTTCTTT.

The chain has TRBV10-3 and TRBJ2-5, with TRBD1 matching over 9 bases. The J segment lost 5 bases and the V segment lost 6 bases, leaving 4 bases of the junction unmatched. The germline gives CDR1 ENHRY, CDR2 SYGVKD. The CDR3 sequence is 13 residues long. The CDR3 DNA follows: TGTGCCATCAGCTCGACAGGGGGGGAGACCCAGTACTTC. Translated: CAISSTGGETQYF.

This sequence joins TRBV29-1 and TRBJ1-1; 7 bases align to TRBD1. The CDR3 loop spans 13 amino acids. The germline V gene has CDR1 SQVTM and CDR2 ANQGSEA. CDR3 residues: CSTRDRLNTEAFF. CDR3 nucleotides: TGCAGTACCCGGGACAGACTCAACACTGAAGCTTTCTTT.